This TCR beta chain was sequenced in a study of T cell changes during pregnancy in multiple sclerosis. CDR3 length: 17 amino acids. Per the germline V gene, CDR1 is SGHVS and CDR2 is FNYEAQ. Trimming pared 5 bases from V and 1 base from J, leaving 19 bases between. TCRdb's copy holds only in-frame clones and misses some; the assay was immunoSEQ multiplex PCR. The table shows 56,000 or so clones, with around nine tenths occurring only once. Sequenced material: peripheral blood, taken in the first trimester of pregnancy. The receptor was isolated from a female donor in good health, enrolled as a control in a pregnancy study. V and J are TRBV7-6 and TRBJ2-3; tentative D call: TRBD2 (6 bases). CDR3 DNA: TGTGCCAGCAGCCGTCGGGGAGGCACCCAGGGCACAGATACGCAGTATTTT. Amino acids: CASSRRGGTQGTDTQYF.